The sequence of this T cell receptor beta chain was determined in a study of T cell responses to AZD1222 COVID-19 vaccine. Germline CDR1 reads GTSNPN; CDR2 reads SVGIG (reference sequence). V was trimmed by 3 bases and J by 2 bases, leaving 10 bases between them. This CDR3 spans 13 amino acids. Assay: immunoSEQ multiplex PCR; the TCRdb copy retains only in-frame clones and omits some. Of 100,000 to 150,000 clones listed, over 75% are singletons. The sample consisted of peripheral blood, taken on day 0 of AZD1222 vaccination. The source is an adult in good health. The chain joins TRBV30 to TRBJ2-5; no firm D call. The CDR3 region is CAWSLTHQETQYF. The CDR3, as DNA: TGTGCCTGGAGCCTGACCCATCAAGAGACCCAGTACTTC.